The 6 T cell receptor beta chains presented below share a single source sample, sequenced in a study of T cell responses to AZD1222 COVID-19 vaccine. Method: immunoSEQ multiplex PCR; TCRdb's copy keeps in-frame clones and lacks some. Here the sample spans about 130,000 clones, under 95% being singletons. This material consisted of peripheral blood, taken 28 days after the second AZD1222 dose. The receptors come from an adult who received the AZD1222 COVID-19 vaccine.

The chain recombines TRBV2 with TRBJ2-6; weak D call: TRBD2 (5 bases). Trimming stripped 5 bases from V and 4 bases from J, with 12 bases between. Germline CDR1 and CDR2: SNHLY and FYNNEI. The CDR3 is 15 residues long. DNA for the CDR3: TGTGCCAGCAGTACGGGGTACGGGGGGGCCAACGTCCTGACTTTC. Translating gives CASSTGYGGANVLTF.

This chain uses TRBV7-2 with TRBJ1-1; D call uncertain. V lost 2 bases to trimming and J lost 1 base, with 5 bases between them. Germline V gives CDR1 SGHTA, CDR2 FQGNSA. CDR3 length: 13 residues. The DNA of the CDR3 is TGTGCCAGCAGCTTACGGCAGAACACTGAAGCTTTCTTT. As protein: CASSLRQNTEAFF.

V gene TRBV11-2 combines with J gene TRBJ2-7, with D possibly being TRBD2 (5 bases). From germline, CDR1 is SGHAT and CDR2 FQNNGV. The CDR3 consists of 14 residues. V was shortened by 3 bases and J by 2 bases, with 11 bases between the two germline ends. CDR3 residues: CASSFEVGAYEQYF. The CDR3 DNA sequence: TGTGCCAGCAGCTTTGAGGTCGGGGCCTACGAGCAGTACTTC.

J is TRBJ2-3 and V is TRBV29-1, with TRBD2 as a possible D gene (6 bases). Germline CDR1 reads SQVTM; CDR2 reads ANQGSEA. This CDR3 contains 15 residues. Trimming pared 8 bases from V and 6 bases from J, leaving 24 bases between. CDR3 sequence: CSIRRAFSQSDTQYF. The CDR3, as DNA: TGCAGCATAAGGAGGGCCTTCTCACAATCCGATACGCAGTATTTT.

The CDR3 loop reads CASSDPGQHLHF. The CDR3 DNA reads TGTGCCAGCAGCGATCCGGGACAACACCTCCACTTT. The genes are TRBV3-1 (or the pseudogene TRBV3-2) and TRBJ1-6; possibly TRBD1 for D (6 bases). The V gene's germline CDR1 is LGHDT and CDR2 YNNKEL (reference sequence). The V end lost 5 bases, the J end lost 15 bases, and 14 bases lay between the germline ends. The CDR3 runs to 12 residues.

J is TRBJ2-6 and V is TRBV10-3; D possibly corresponds to TRBD1 (6 bases). The CDR3 covers 17 residues. The V gene lost 8 bases and the J gene lost 2 bases, with 19 bases spanning the gap. CDR1 is ENHRY and CDR2 is SYGVKD in the germline V gene. The CDR3 here is CAIGKTGTFPGANVLTF. CDR3 nucleotides: TGTGCCATCGGCAAGACAGGAACTTTTCCTGGGGCCAACGTCCTGACTTTC.